What follows is one T cell receptor beta chain and its context. This CDR3 is built from 15 residues. The germline V gene has CDR1 LGHNA and CDR2 YNFKEQ. V was cut by 0 bases and J by 3 bases, with 12 bases left in between. Some clones are missing from TCRdb's copy, which holds only in-frame ones; the method was immunoSEQ multiplex PCR. The sample lists roughly 280,000 clones, 87% seen once, with about 2% in the top ten. The data were obtained in a study of blood T cell repertoires in COVID-19. The sequence was obtained from a woman between 45 and 65 years old who had recovered from COVID-19. Sequencing was done on a sample of peripheral blood. The genes are TRBV4-2 and TRBJ2-7; D possibly corresponds to TRBD1 (6 bases). The CDR3 region is CASSQEPTGIYEQYF. CDR3 sequence (DNA): TGTGCCAGCAGCCAAGAACCCACAGGGATCTACGAGCAGTACTTC.